This T cell receptor beta chain was retrieved from a study of shared clonotypes between healthy human individuals. There are 14 residues in the CDR3. V lost 4 bases to trimming and J lost 3 bases, with 10 bases between them. Germline V gives CDR1 LNHNV, CDR2 YYDKDF (reference sequence). The naive CD8 population came from CD45RO-negative cells selected for CCR7, without terminally differentiated effector memory CD45RA+ cells. The donors, all of them Caucasian adults, lived in Nashville, Tennessee. Details on this clone: Antigen: not known.

Only in-frame clones appear in the TCRdb table, and some are missing; sequencing was by immunoSEQ multiplex PCR. This table has hundreds of thousands of clones, about 95% appearing once. Study results and limitations: Generally, naive subsets came out with larger estimated richness than memory subsets.

Sequencing was performed on naive CD8+ T cells sorted from blood. This TCR came from a woman aged 25 to 45 in good health. The gene calls are TRBV15 and TRBJ2-1; D is perhaps TRBD1 (5 bases). In DNA form, the CDR3 reads TGTGCCACCAGCAAGGATAGGGGCTACAATGAGCAGTTCTTC. Protein product: CATSKDRGYNEQFF.